A selection of T cell receptor beta chains follows, all from one sample in a study of blood T cell repertoires in COVID-19. The table came from immunoSEQ multiplex PCR; TCRdb's copy has only in-frame clones and leaves some out. The sample contains around 320,000 clones, about nine tenths of which appear only once. Material: peripheral blood. The receptors were gathered from a woman under 40 with COVID-19, enrolled during active disease. Each CDR3 is given with its conserved first and last residue. The order of the fields is J gene, V gene, D gene, clone size, CDR3 DNA, CDR3 protein. The D gene is left open where the match is weak. Not every row has a clone size; where given, it reads once, few, many or a size class.

>TRBJ2-7|TRBV10-2|TRBD1|once
TGCGCCAGCCAAATTTCGGGACAGGGGGGGACCTACGAGCAGTACTTC
CASQISGQGGTYEQYF
>TRBJ2-1|TRBV7-9|.|.
TGTGCCAGCAGCCCCAGGAGGGGGGGCTTCAATGAGCAGTTCTTC
CASSPRRGGFNEQFF
>TRBJ1-2|TRBV2|TRBD1|.
TGTGCCAGCAGCGGACAGGGTAGCCCCCTTGGCTACACCTTC
CASSGQGSPLGYTF
>TRBJ1-2|TRBV7-9|.|.
TGTGCCAGCAGCCCCCGCCCCCAGCTGACAGGAACCTATGGCTACACCTTC
CASSPRPQLTGTYGYTF
>TRBJ2-7|TRBV30|TRBD1|.
TGTGCCTGGACCCCGACAGGGGTATCCTACGAGCAGTACTTC
CAWTPTGVSYEQYF
>TRBJ2-7|TRBV11-2|TRBD1|.
TGTGCCAGCAGTTTACGGACAGGGGGCTCCTACGAGCAGTACTTC
CASSLRTGGSYEQYF
>TRBJ2-7|TRBV3-1/TRBV3-2|TRBD2|.
TGTGCCAGCAGCCAAAAAAGCTTAAGACTAGCGGGGGCGAGGGCCTACGAGCAGTACTTC
CASSQKSLRLAGARAYEQYF
>TRBJ2-5|TRBV7-9|.|.
TGTGCCAGCAGCTTAGCCCTACTAGAGACCCAGTACTTC
CASSLALLETQYF
>TRBJ2-7|TRBV5-1|.|.
TGCGCCAGCAGCTTGAATCCCAGAACCTACGAGCAGTACTTC
CASSLNPRTYEQYF
>TRBJ1-5|TRBV18|.|.
TGTGCCAGCTCACCAGAGGAGGTTTATAGCAATCAGCCCCAGCATTTT
CASSPEEVYSNQPQHF
>TRBJ1-1|TRBV7-8|TRBD1|.
TGTGCCAGCAAACCACAGGGGGCGCGGAGCACTGAAGCTTTCTTT
CASKPQGARSTEAFF
>TRBJ1-2|TRBV19|.|once
TGTGCCAGTAGTCCACGGACAGAACCTTCTCGCTATGGCTACACCTTC
CASSPRTEPSRYGYTF
>TRBJ1-2|TRBV30|TRBD1|.
TGTGCCTGGAGTTCCCCCCCCGGGACAGGGGGCTGGGGCTATGGCTACACCTTC
CAWSSPPGTGGWGYGYTF
>TRBJ1-6|TRBV4-1|.|.
TGCGCCAGCAGCCAAGATCCAGGTTTTAATTCACCCCTCCACTTT
CASSQDPGFNSPLHF
>TRBJ1-1|TRBV12-3/TRBV12-4|.|.
TGTGCCAGCAGTAACAGGATGGGGGCTTTCTTT
CASSNRMGAFF
>TRBJ1-2|TRBV5-4|TRBD1|.
TGTGCCAGCAATGACAGGGTCGGGGGTGGCTACACCTTC
CASNDRVGGGYTF
>TRBJ1-4|TRBV9|.|.
TGTGCCAGCAGCGTAGAACAGGTGTTTGAGACTAATGAAAAACTGTTTTTT
CASSVEQVFETNEKLFF
>TRBJ1-6|TRBV28|TRBD1|once
TGTGCCAGCAGTATACAGGGGAATAATTCACCCCTCCACTTT
CASSIQGNNSPLHF
>TRBJ1-5|TRBV25-1|TRBD1|once
TGTGCCAGCAGTGACGGGACAGCAAATCAGCCCCAGCATTTT
CASSDGTANQPQHF
>TRBJ2-7|TRBV5-4|.|.
TGTGCCAGCAGCTTGGAGGCAGGGTCCTACGAGCAGTACTTC
CASSLEAGSYEQYF
>TRBJ1-4|TRBV11-2|.|.
TGTGCCAGCACGCCCAAATTCAGGGCAACTAATGAAAAACTGTTTTTT
CASTPKFRATNEKLFF
>TRBJ1-2|TRBV2|.|.
TGTGCCAGCAGTGAAGGATACAGGGACGGCTACACCTTC
CASSEGYRDGYTF
>TRBJ2-1|TRBV4-1|.|.
TGCGCCAGCAGCCAAGATCGGGGGTTGCCCCTCAATGAGCAGTTCTTC
CASSQDRGLPLNEQFF
>TRBJ1-4|TRBV2|TRBD1|few
TGTGCCAGCAGTGATTTCAGAGGGGGCGTCGGAAAACTGTTTTTT
CASSDFRGGVGKLFF
>TRBJ2-7|TRBV18|TRBD1|.
TGTGCCAGCTCACTACAGGGGATCGAGCAGTACTTC
CASSLQGIEQYF
>TRBJ1-2|TRBV13|.|.
TGTGCCAGCTCTATTGGGGATACGGGACAACACTATGGCTACACCTTC
CASSIGDTGQHYGYTF
>TRBJ2-1|TRBV11-1|TRBD2|once
TGTGCCAGCAGCAAGCGGACTAGCGGGGGACTAAATGAGCAGTTCTTC
CASSKRTSGGLNEQFF
>TRBJ1-2|TRBV10-3|.|.
TGTGCCATCAGTCTCTCCGGGACTGACTATGGCTACACCTTC
CAISLSGTDYGYTF
>TRBJ1-1|TRBV5-6|.|.
TGTGCCAGCAGCTTGGTCGCGGTTGAGGCTTTCTTT
CASSLVAVEAFF
>TRBJ1-2|TRBV7-9|.|.
TGTGCCAGCAGTCCTGGAGGTCGCTATGGCTACACCTTC
CASSPGGRYGYTF
>TRBJ1-1|TRBV11-2|TRBD1|.
TGTGCCAGCAGCTCAATACGCCCGGGACAGATGAACACTGAAGCTTTCTTT
CASSSIRPGQMNTEAFF
>TRBJ2-5|TRBV11-3|.|few
TGTGCCAGCAGCTCGAGCCTAGACGAGACCCAGTACTTC
CASSSSLDETQYF
>TRBJ2-3|TRBV19|TRBD1|.
TGTGCCAGTCAGGGGGATCGGGATACGCAGTATTTT
CASQGDRDTQYF
>TRBJ2-7|TRBV3-1/TRBV3-2|TRBD1|.
TGTGCCAGCAGCCAAGTTATCAGGGACAGCTCCTACGAGCAGTACTTC
CASSQVIRDSSYEQYF
>TRBJ2-7|TRBV6-1|TRBD1|.
TGTGCCAGCAGTGAAGCTGAGGACAGGCTCCCCTACGAGCAGTACTTC
CASSEAEDRLPYEQYF
>TRBJ1-3|TRBV19|TRBD1|.
TGTGCCAGTAGGCCCCTCGAAGACAGGGAGTATGGAAACACCATATATTTT
CASRPLEDREYGNTIYF